Included here is one TCR beta chain sequence, with context. Original methodology: By means of reference gene primer amplification, nucleated cell counts were estimated. The data were produced by immunoSEQ multiplex PCR, yet TCRdb's version contains in-frame clones alone and is incomplete. V, J and clone size were drawn from that table, and D and trimming were deduced from the DNA. Altogether some 50,000 clones are present, roughly nine tenths being singletons, with the ten largest covering about 5%. The CDR3 covers 16 residues. The germline V and J ends were trimmed by 0 bases and 0 bases, with 10 bases remaining between them. Germline CDR1 SGDLS, CDR2 YYNGEE. The data belong to a study of blood T cell repertoires in COVID-19. Looking at the study overall: PBMCs, B-cell-depleted T cells, or T cells were the source of the cDNA or gDNA that made up the material.

This TCR was sampled from a man between 35 and 55 years old with active COVID-19. What was sequenced was peripheral blood. The rearrangement uses TRBV9 and TRBJ1-3; D may be TRBD1 (5 bases). The CDR3 reads CASSVDTGDSGNTIYF. CDR3 nucleotides: TGTGCCAGCAGCGTAGATACAGGCGACTCTGGAAACACCATATATTTT.